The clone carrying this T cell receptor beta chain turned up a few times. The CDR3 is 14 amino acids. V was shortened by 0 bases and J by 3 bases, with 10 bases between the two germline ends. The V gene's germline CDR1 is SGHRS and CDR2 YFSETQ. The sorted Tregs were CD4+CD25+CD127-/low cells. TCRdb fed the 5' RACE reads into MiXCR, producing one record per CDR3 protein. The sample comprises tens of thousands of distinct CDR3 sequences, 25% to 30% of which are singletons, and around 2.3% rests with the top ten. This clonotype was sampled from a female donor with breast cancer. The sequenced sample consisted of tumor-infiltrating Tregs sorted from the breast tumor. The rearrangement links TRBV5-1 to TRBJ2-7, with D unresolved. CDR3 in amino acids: CASSLAVGGYEQYF. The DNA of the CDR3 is TGCGCCAGCAGCTTGGCCGTTGGCGGCTACGAGCAGTACTTC.